This entry lists 4 T cell receptor beta chains sequenced from one sample in a study of blood T cell repertoires in COVID-19. Data came from immunoSEQ multiplex PCR; TCRdb stores just in-frame clones and leaves some out. This sample has about 320,000 clones, with roughly 90% found just once. Sequencing was performed on PBMCs or T cells enriched from blood (not recorded which). These TCRs come from a man aged 60 to 69 who had recovered from COVID-19.

The rearrangement joins TRBV19 to TRBJ1-2; D unclear. CDR1 is LNHDA, CDR2 SQIVND, per germline (reference sequence). The CDR3 contains 14 residues. The ends were cut back, 7 bases at V and 4 bases at J, with 16 bases in the middle. DNA for the CDR3: TGTGCCAGTACCGCAGCCCAGCGACTCTATGGCTACACCTTC. This sequence encodes CASTAAQRLYGYTF.

The chain combines TRBV11-2 with TRBJ2-5; maybe TRBD2 (6 bases). Trimming pared 7 bases from V and 5 bases from J, leaving 17 bases between. The CDR3 spans 14 residues. The germline CDR1 and CDR2 sequences are SGHAT and FQNNGV. The CDR3: CASTLSGGRETQYF. The CDR3 DNA follows: TGTGCCAGCACACTTAGCGGAGGGAGGGAGACCCAGTACTTC.

CDR3 protein: CASSRAGGAYNEQFF. The CDR3 DNA reads TGTGCCAGCAGCAGGGCGGGAGGCGCCTACAATGAGCAGTTCTTC. This chain links TRBV11-1 with TRBJ2-1, with 8 bases lining up with TRBD2. Looked up from germline, CDR1 is SGHAT and CDR2 is FQDESV (reference sequence). V lost 5 bases, J lost 2 bases, and 5 bases stayed unmatched. The CDR3 length is 15 residues.

This clone appeared a few times. The V gene is TRBV19, the J gene TRBJ2-1; 12 bases align to TRBD2. V lost 6 bases and J lost 2; bases outside the gene matches: 5. Germline V gene data show CDR1 as LNHDA and CDR2 as SQIVND (reference sequence). The CDR3 contains 16 residues. In nucleotides, the CDR3 is TGTGCCAGTAGCCGGACTAGCGGGGCCACCTACAATGAGCAGTTCTTC. Residues: CASSRTSGATYNEQFF.